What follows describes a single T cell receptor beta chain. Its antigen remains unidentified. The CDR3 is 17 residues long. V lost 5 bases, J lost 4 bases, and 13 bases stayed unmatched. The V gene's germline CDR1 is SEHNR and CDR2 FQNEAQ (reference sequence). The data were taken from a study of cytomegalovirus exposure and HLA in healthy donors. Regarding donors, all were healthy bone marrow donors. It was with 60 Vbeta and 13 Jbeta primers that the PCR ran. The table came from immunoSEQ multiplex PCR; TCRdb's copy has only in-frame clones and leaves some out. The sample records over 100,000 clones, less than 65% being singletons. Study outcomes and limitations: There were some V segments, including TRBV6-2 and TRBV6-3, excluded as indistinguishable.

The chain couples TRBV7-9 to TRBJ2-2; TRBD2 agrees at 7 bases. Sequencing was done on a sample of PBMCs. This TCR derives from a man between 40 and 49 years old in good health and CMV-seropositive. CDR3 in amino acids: CASSPRGRGSGTGELFF. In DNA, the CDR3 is TGTGCCAGCAGCCCCCGAGGGCGGGGGAGCGGCACCGGGGAGCTGTTTTTT.